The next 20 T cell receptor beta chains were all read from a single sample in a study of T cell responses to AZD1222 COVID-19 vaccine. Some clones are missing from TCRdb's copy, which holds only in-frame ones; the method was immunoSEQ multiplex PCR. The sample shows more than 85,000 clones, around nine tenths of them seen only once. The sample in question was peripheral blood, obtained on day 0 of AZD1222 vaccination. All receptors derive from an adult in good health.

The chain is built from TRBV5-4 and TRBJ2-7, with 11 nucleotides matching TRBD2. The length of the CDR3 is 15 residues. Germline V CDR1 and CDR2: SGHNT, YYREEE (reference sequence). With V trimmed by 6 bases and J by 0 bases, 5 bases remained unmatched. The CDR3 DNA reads TGTGCCAGCAACCCTAGCGGGAGGAGCTCCTACGAGCAGTACTTC. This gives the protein CASNPSGRSSYEQYF. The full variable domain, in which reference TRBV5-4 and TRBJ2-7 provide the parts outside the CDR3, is ETGVTQSPTHLIKTRGQQVTLRCSSQSGHNTVSWYQQALGQGPQFIFQYYREEENGRGNFPPRFSGLQFPNYSSELNVNALELDDSALYLCASNPSGRSSYEQYFGPGTRLTVT.

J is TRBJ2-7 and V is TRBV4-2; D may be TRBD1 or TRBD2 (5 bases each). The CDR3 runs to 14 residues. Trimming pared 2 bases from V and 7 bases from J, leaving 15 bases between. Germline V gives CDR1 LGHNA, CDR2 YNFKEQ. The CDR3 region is CASSQTGPPAEQYF. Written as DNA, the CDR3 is TGTGCCAGCAGCCAAACGGGGCCGCCCGCGGAGCAGTACTTC.

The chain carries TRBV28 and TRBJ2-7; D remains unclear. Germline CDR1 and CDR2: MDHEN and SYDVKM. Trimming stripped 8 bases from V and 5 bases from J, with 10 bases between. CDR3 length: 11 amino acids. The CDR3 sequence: CASLSAHEQYF. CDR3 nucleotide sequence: TGTGCCAGCCTCTCCGCCCACGAGCAGTACTTC.

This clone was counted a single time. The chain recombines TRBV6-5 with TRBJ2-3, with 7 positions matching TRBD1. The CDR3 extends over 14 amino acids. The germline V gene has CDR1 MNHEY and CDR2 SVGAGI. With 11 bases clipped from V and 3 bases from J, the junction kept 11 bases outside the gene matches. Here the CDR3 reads CAGEAGGTTDTQYF. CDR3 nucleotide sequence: TGTGCCGGAGAAGCAGGGGGAACGACAGATACGCAGTATTTT.

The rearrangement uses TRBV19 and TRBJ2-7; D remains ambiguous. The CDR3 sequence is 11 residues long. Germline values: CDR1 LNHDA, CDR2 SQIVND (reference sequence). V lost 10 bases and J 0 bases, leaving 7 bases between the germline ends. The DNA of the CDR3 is TGTGCCACCTCCGGCTCCTACGAGCAGTACTTC. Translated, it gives CATSGSYEQYF.

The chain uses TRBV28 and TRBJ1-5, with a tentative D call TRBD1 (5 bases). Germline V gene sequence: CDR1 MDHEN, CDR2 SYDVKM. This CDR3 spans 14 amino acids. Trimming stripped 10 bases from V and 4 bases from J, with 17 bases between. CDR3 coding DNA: TGTGCCACGAATCGGGGGGAGTGGAATCAGCCCCAGCATTTT. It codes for CATNRGEWNQPQHF.

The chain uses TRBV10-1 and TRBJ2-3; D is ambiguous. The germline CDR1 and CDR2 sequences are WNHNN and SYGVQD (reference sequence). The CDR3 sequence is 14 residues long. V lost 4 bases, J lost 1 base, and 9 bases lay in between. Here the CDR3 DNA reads TGCGCCAGCAGTGCTGAAGGGCGCACAGATACGCAGTATTTT. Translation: CASSAEGRTDTQYF.

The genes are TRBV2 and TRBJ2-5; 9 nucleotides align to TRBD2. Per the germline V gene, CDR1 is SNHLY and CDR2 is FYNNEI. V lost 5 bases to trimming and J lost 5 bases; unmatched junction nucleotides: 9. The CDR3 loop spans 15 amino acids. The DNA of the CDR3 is TGTGCCAGCAGTCCAGCGGGCCTAGCGGGGGAGACCCAGTACTTC. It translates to CASSPAGLAGETQYF.

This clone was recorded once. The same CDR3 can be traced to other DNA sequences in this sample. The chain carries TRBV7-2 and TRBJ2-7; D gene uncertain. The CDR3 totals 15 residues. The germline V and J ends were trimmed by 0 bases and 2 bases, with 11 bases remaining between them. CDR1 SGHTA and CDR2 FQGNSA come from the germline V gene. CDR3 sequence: CASSLARSGPYEQYF. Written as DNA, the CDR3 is TGTGCCAGCAGCTTAGCGCGGAGTGGACCCTACGAGCAGTACTTC.

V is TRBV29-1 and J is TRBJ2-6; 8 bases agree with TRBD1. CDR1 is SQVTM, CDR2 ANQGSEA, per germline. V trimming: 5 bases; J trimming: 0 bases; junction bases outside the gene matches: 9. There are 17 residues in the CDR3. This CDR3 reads CSVHFYRGSSGANVLTF. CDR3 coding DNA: TGCAGCGTTCATTTCTACAGGGGGAGCTCTGGGGCCAACGTCCTGACTTTC.

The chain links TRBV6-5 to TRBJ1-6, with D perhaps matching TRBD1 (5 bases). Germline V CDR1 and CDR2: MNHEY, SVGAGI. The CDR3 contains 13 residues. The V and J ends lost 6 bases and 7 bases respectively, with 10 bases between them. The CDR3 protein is CASSRAENSPLHF. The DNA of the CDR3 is TGTGCCAGCAGCAGGGCGGAAAATTCACCCCTCCACTTT.

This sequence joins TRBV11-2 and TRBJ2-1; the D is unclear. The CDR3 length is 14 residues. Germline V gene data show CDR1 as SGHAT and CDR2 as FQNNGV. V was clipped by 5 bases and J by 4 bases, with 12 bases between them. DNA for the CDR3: TGTGCCAGCAGCCTGTTGCCAGTTTACAATGAGCAGTTCTTC. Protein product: CASSLLPVYNEQFF.

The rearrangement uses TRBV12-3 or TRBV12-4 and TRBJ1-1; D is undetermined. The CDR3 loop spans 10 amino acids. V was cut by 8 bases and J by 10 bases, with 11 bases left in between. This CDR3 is CASSPLGAFF. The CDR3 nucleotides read TGTGCCAGCTCACCACTGGGAGCTTTCTTT.

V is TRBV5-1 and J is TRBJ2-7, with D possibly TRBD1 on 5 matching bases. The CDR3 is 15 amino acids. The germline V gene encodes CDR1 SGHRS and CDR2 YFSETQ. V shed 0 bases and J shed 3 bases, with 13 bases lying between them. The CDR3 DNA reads TGCGCCAGCAGCTTGGCTGAAAGGGGCGACTACGAGCAGTACTTC. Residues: CASSLAERGDYEQYF.

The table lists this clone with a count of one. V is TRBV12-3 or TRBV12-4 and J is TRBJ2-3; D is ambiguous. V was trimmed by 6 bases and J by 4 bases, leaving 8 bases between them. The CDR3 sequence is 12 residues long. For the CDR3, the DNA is TGTGCCAGCAGCCCGACCCCAGATACGCAGTATTTT. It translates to CASSPTPDTQYF.

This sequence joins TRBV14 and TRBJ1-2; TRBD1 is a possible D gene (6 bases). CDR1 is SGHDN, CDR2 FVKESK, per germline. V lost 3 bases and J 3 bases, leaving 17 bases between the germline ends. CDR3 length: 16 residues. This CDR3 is CASSHNSGDTYYGYTF. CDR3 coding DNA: TGTGCCAGCAGCCATAACAGTGGGGACACCTACTATGGCTACACCTTC.

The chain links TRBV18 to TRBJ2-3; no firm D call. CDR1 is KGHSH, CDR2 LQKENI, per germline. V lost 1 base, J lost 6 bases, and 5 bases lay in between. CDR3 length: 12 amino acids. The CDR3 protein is CASSPQKDTQYF. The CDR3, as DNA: TGTGCCAGCTCACCACAGAAGGATACGCAGTATTTT.

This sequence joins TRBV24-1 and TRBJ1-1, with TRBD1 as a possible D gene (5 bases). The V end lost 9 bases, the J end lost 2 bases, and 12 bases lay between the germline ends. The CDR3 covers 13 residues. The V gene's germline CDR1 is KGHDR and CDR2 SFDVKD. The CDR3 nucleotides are TGTGCCACCCGGTCCGACAGAAACACTGAAGCTTTCTTT. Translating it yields CATRSDRNTEAFF.

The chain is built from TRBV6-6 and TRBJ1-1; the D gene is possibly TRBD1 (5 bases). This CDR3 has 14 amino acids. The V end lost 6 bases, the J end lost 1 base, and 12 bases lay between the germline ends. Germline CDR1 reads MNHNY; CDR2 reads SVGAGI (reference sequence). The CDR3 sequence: CASSLTEWNTEAFF. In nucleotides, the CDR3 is TGTGCCAGCAGCCTGACAGAGTGGAACACTGAAGCTTTCTTT.

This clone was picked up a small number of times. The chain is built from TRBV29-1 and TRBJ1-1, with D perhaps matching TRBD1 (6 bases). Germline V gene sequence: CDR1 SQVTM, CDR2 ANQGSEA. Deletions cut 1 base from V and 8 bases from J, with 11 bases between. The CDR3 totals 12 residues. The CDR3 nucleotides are TGCAGCGTTGAAGGAGGACAGTACGAAGCTTTCTTT. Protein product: CSVEGGQYEAFF. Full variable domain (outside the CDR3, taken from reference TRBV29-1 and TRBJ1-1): SAVISQKPSRDICQRGTSLTIQCQVDSQVTMMFWYRQQPGQSLTLIATANQGSEATYESGFVIDKFPISRPNLTFSTLTVSNMSPEDSSIYLCSVEGGQYEAFFGQGTRLTVV.